This T cell receptor beta chain was sequenced during a study of CD8+CD57+ T cells in acquired aplastic anemia (dated by TCRdb to 2017 to 2018). Some background on the complete study: On average, sorted CD4+ and CD8+ cells yielded about 3 ug of extracted DNA, with a range of roughly 0.18 to 30 ug.

Profiling of TCR beta VDJ combinations and CDR3 sequences used genomic DNA as the template. An Illumina HiSeq 2000 was the platform used for TCR repertoire sequencing. On the study's bioinformatics: TRBV/TRBJ rearrangement plots, CDR3 size and DJ length profiles, and Simpson's diversity index were used to evaluate the repertoires. Whichever DNA sequence was most abundant in the deep sequencing data was defined as the immunodominant clone. CDR3 amino acid sequences were screened for sharing across subjects and compared with published repertoires and the VDJdb database. TCRdb reanalyzed the raw reads on its own, using fastp at Q25 for trimming and MiXCR for clone calling, and kept in-frame beta chains. Each entry merges the rows of one CDR3 protein and shows their most common DNA and genes. TCRdb, rather than the study authors, made the V and J calls. Here the sample has 250,000 to 300,000 distinct CDR3 sequences; approximately 57% occur a single time. The ten top clones hold under 8.5% of the sample.

In the study, sorted CD4+ and CD8+ blood T cells from patients with severe aplastic anemia and from healthy subjects underwent deep sequencing of TCR repertoires. Ficoll-Paque density gradient centrifugation was used to isolate peripheral blood mononuclear cells. Before DNA was extracted, CD4+ and CD8+ T cells were sorted using either FACS or magnetic beads. Broad study findings and their caveats: Between patients and healthy controls, no significant difference in CD8+ Simpson's diversity was found (P=0.060). Around 30 CD8+ CDR3 sequences were shared between patients and controls but appeared highly expressed in patients and within their immunodominant clones.

CDR1 KGHDR and CDR2 SFDVKD were looked up in the germline V gene. Trimming removed 3 bases from V and 1 base from J, leaving 4 bases between the germline ends. From its cysteine to its phenylalanine, the CDR3 spans 13 amino acids. The retained sequence is limited to the CDR3, 39 bases, with the frame set at the first base. The table lists this clonotype with many counts. The target of this receptor is not known. Per-base quality was not reported, and no clone a single base away is much larger than it. Sequenced: sorted CD4+, CD8+, or CD8+CD57+ T cells (not recorded which) from PBMCs. This TCR derives from a human donor with severe aplastic anemia or a healthy control (not recorded which). This sequence uses TRBV24-1 and TRBJ2-3; no D gene call is confident. The CDR3 corresponds to CATSDLGTDTQYF. The DNA is as follows: TGTGCCACCAGTGATCTTGGCACAGATACGCAGTATTTT.